These 24 T cell receptor beta chains were all obtained from the same sample, sequenced in a study of blood T cell repertoires in COVID-19. Method: immunoSEQ multiplex PCR; TCRdb's copy keeps in-frame clones and lacks some. There are around 200,000 clones in the sample; nearly 90% occur only once, and over 2% lies in the top ten. Sequenced sample: PBMCs or T cells enriched from blood (not recorded which). The receptors originated from a woman in her thirties or forties with acute COVID-19.

This clone was seen a handful of times. The chain carries TRBV27 and TRBJ1-3; maybe TRBD1 (5 bases). Trimming left V 3 bases short and J 1 base short, with 13 bases between. There are 16 residues in the CDR3. Germline V CDR1 and CDR2: MNHEY, SMNVEV (reference sequence). The CDR3 DNA sequence: TGTGCCAGCAGTTTTAGTGCGGGGGGGTCTGGAAACACCATATATTTT. The encoded protein is CASSFSAGGSGNTIYF.

This chain connects TRBV11-2 to TRBJ2-7; 13 bases agree with TRBD2. V was clipped by 5 bases and J by 0 bases; unmatched bases: 13. This CDR3 is 19 amino acids long. Germline CDR1 is SGHAT and CDR2 is FQNNGV. CDR3 residues: CASSINAGLAGIDSYEQYF. DNA of the CDR3: TGTGCCAGCAGCATCAACGCGGGACTAGCGGGGATAGACTCCTACGAGCAGTACTTC. Filled out from reference TRBV11-2 and TRBJ2-7, the complete variable domain reads EAGVAQSPRYKIIEKRQSVAFWCNPISGHATLYWYQQILGQGPKLLIQFQNNGVVDDSQLPKDRFSAERLKGVDSTLKIQPAKLEDSAVYLCASSINAGLAGIDSYEQYFGPGTRLTVT.

V is TRBV10-2 and J is TRBJ2-4; a weak D match, TRBD1 (5 bases). V was pared by 0 bases and J by 0 bases, with 12 bases between. CDR1 is WSHSY and CDR2 is SAAADI in the germline V gene. The CDR3 has 17 residues. CDR3 loop: CASSESLTAIAKNIQYF. CDR3 DNA sequence: TGCGCCAGCAGTGAGTCCTTGACAGCAATAGCCAAAAACATTCAGTACTTC.

This clone came up once. The CDR3 DNA follows: TGTGCCAGCAGTTACTCGGCCAATCAGCCCCAGCATTTT. Its translation is CASSYSANQPQHF. V gene TRBV6-5 combines with J gene TRBJ1-5; D not resolved. Germline lookup yields CDR1 MNHEY and CDR2 SVGAGI. CDR3 size: 13 residues. Trimming took 0 bases from V and 3 from J, leaving 3 bases between them.

CDR3 sequence (DNA): TGTGCCAGCAGCCCCTCCAGGGGAAGCAATCAGCCCCAGCATTTT. It is translated as CASSPSRGSNQPQHF. The chain combines TRBV11-2 with TRBJ1-5; weak D call: TRBD1 (6 bases). CDR1 and CDR2 from the germline V gene are SGHAT and FQNNGV. Trimming cost V 5 bases and J 1 base, with 12 bases left between them. This CDR3 is 15 amino acids long.

The chain joins TRBV5-1 to TRBJ2-1; the D gene is possibly TRBD2 (6 bases). The CDR3 spans 16 residues. The ends were cut back, 5 bases at V and 0 bases at J, with 15 bases in the middle. Germline CDR1 is SGHRS and CDR2 is YFSETQ. The CDR3 loop reads CASRRTSDYSYNEQFF. In DNA form, the CDR3 reads TGCGCCAGCAGACGCACTTCGGACTACTCCTACAATGAGCAGTTCTTC.

The chain recombines TRBV2 with TRBJ2-7, with 7 bases matching TRBD1. The germline CDR1 and CDR2 sequences are SNHLY and FYNNEI. Trimming cost V 7 bases and J 3 bases; bases outside gene matches: 3. The CDR3 has 12 amino acids. CDR3 DNA: TGTGCCAGCACAGGGACAGTCTACGAGCAGTACTTC. Amino acid sequence: CASTGTVYEQYF.

The V gene is TRBV30, the J gene TRBJ1-2; 8 bases are shared with TRBD1. Germline CDR1 and CDR2: GTSNPN and SVGIG (reference sequence). The CDR3 sequence is 13 residues long. V was pared by 0 bases and J by 7 bases, with 4 bases of the junction left unmatched. CDR3 nucleotide sequence: TGTGCCTGGAGTGTAAACAGGGGGGGTGGCTACACCTTC. Residues: CAWSVNRGGGYTF.

The chain employs TRBV6-5 and TRBJ2-2; 8 bases are a match to TRBD1. This CDR3 region has 15 residues. V gave up 6 bases and J gave up 1 base; unmatched junction bases: 4. Germline V CDR1 and CDR2: MNHEY, SVGAGI. The DNA of the CDR3 is TGTGCCAGCAGACACGACAGGGGGAACACCGGGGAGCTGTTTTTT. The encoded protein is CASRHDRGNTGELFF.

The genes are TRBV28 and TRBJ1-2; a weak D match, TRBD1 (6 bases). This CDR3 is 17 amino acids long. Germline V gene data show CDR1 as MDHEN and CDR2 as SYDVKM. V gave up 6 bases and J gave up 6 bases, with 26 bases separating them. CDR3 residues: CASRLASGAGAQDGYTF. In nucleotides, the CDR3 is TGTGCCAGCAGACTAGCAAGTGGGGCGGGGGCGCAGGATGGCTACACCTTC.

This clone was detected a few times. The chain joins TRBV5-1 to TRBJ1-2; 9 bases are shared with TRBD1. V gave up 0 bases and J gave up 8 bases; unmatched junction bases: 5. Germline V CDR1 and CDR2: SGHRS, YFSETQ. The CDR3 consists of 14 residues. The CDR3: CASSLDRGREGYTF. The CDR3 DNA is TGCGCCAGCAGCTTGGACAGGGGGCGCGAAGGCTACACCTTC.

This chain connects TRBV4-1 to TRBJ2-1; D may be TRBD1 (5 bases). V shed 2 bases and J shed 8 bases, with 13 bases lying between them. CDR3 length: 14 residues. CDR1 is MGHRA and CDR2 is YSYEKL in the germline V gene. CDR3 region: CASSQSVRGDEQFF. DNA of the CDR3: TGCGCCAGCAGCCAATCCGTTAGGGGCGATGAGCAGTTCTTC.

The CDR3 spells CASSIGTGKTYEQYF. As DNA, the CDR3 is TGTGCCAGTAGTATCGGGACAGGGAAGACCTACGAGCAGTACTTC. The chain employs TRBV19 and TRBJ2-7, with TRBD1 matching 9 bases. The junction had 5 bases not matched to a gene; V was cut back by 3 bases and J by 2 bases. CDR1 LNHDA and CDR2 SQIVND come from the germline V gene (reference sequence). The CDR3 loop spans 15 amino acids.

The V call is TRBV6-5, the J call TRBJ2-7; 13 nucleotides agree with TRBD2. CDR1 is MNHEY, CDR2 SVGAGI, per germline. Trimming cost V 6 bases and J 4 bases; bases outside gene matches: 6. This CDR3 is 15 amino acids long. This CDR3 reads CASRPGLAGVYEQYF. In DNA form, the CDR3 reads TGTGCCAGCAGGCCCGGACTAGCGGGAGTGTACGAGCAGTACTTC.

The chain carries TRBV5-5 and TRBJ2-2, with D tentatively TRBD1 (6 bases). This CDR3 spans 15 amino acids. Germline loops: CDR1 SGHKS, CDR2 YYEKEE (reference sequence). V shed 0 bases and J shed 3 bases, with 9 bases lying between them. CDR3: CASSLVHRDTGELFF. CDR3 sequence (DNA): TGTGCCAGCAGCTTGGTACACAGGGACACCGGGGAGCTGTTTTTT.

This chain connects TRBV15 to TRBJ2-3; 9 bases align to TRBD2. Germline CDR1 is LNHNV and CDR2 is YYDKDF (reference sequence). Trimming removed 5 bases from V and 1 base from J; junction bases left unmatched: 16. The CDR3 spans 19 residues. The DNA for the CDR3 is TGTGCCACCAGCCCTCCGGGACTAGCTCCGCTGTTTGGCACAGATACGCAGTATTTT. As protein: CATSPPGLAPLFGTDTQYF.

The chain has TRBV9 and TRBJ2-1; 10 bases are a match to TRBD2. This CDR3 is 19 amino acids long. CDR1 and CDR2 (germline): SGDLS, YYNGEE. V lost 3 bases to trimming and J lost 2 bases; unmatched junction nucleotides: 14. The CDR3 here is CASSAQIRRTSGAYNEQFF. The DNA of the CDR3 is TGTGCCAGCAGCGCCCAGATCCGTAGGACTAGCGGAGCCTACAATGAGCAGTTCTTC.

This chain joins TRBV9 and TRBJ1-3; possible D gene TRBD1, 5 bases. V was pared by 3 bases and J by 5 bases, with 9 bases between. CDR1 is SGDLS, CDR2 YYNGEE, per germline. There are 13 residues in the CDR3. CDR3 coding DNA: TGTGCCAGCAGCGAGGGGCGCCGAAACACCATATATTTT. The encoded protein is CASSEGRRNTIYF.

The chain is built from TRBV11-3 and TRBJ2-1; a possible D gene is TRBD2 (6 bases). The germline V and J ends were trimmed by 2 bases and 10 bases, with 9 bases remaining between them. The CDR3 runs to 12 residues. In germline, CDR1 is SGHNT, CDR2 YENEEA. DNA of the CDR3: TGTGCCAGCAGCTTAATGGAGGGGGAGCAGTTCTTC. This sequence encodes CASSLMEGEQFF.

CDR3 protein: CASSQDPLAGAAYEQYF. In DNA, the CDR3 is TGTGCCAGCAGCCAAGATCCCCTAGCGGGGGCCGCCTACGAGCAGTACTTC. The rearrangement uses TRBV4-2 and TRBJ2-7; 10 nucleotides agree with TRBD2. The length of the CDR3 is 17 residues. Unmatched junction bases numbered 7, after V lost 0 bases and J lost 2 bases. Germline CDR1 and CDR2: LGHNA and YNFKEQ.

This clone was recorded only once. This chain links TRBV6-5 with TRBJ2-5; 8 positions match TRBD1. This CDR3 contains 13 residues. Germline CDR1 and CDR2: MNHEY and SVGAGI. Trimming removed 6 bases from V and 4 bases from J; junction bases left unmatched: 4. The CDR3 sequence: CASSQGARETQYF. CDR3 nucleotide sequence: TGTGCCAGCAGCCAGGGGGCGCGAGAGACCCAGTACTTC.

This rearrangement joins TRBV5-6 to TRBJ2-5; 8 nucleotides align to TRBD1. This CDR3 contains 13 residues. Per the germline V gene, CDR1 is SGHDT and CDR2 is YYEEEE. J lost 5 bases, V lost 4 bases, and 4 bases had no gene match. CDR3 DNA: TGTGCCAGCAGCAGGACAGGGCTGGAGACCCAGTACTTC. This sequence encodes CASSRTGLETQYF. Filled out from reference TRBV5-6 and TRBJ2-5, the complete variable domain reads DAGVTQSPTHLIKTRGQQVTLRCSPKSGHDTVSWYQQALGQGPQFIFQYYEEEERQRGNFPDRFSGHQFPNYSSELNVNALLLGDSALYLCASSRTGLETQYFGPGTRLLVL.

The chain joins TRBV12-3 or TRBV12-4 to TRBJ1-4, with 9 bases identical to TRBD1. This CDR3 is built from 13 residues. V shed 6 bases, J shed 12 bases, and the junction held 8 bases outside the gene matches. Here the CDR3 reads CASSPLRDRELFF. CDR3 in DNA: TGTGCCAGCAGCCCCCTCCGGGACAGGGAACTGTTTTTT.

For this clone: Different DNA sequences within this sample yield the same CDR3. The CDR3 protein is CASSLGQGPNYGYTF. CDR3 bases: TGTGCCAGCAGCTTAGGTCAGGGGCCTAACTATGGCTACACCTTC. The chain couples TRBV7-9 to TRBJ1-2; D possibly corresponds to TRBD1 (6 bases). Trimming took off 1 base at V and 0 bases at J, with 9 bases between the two ends. The CDR3 spans 15 residues. The germline V gene has CDR1 SEHNR and CDR2 FQNEAQ (reference sequence).